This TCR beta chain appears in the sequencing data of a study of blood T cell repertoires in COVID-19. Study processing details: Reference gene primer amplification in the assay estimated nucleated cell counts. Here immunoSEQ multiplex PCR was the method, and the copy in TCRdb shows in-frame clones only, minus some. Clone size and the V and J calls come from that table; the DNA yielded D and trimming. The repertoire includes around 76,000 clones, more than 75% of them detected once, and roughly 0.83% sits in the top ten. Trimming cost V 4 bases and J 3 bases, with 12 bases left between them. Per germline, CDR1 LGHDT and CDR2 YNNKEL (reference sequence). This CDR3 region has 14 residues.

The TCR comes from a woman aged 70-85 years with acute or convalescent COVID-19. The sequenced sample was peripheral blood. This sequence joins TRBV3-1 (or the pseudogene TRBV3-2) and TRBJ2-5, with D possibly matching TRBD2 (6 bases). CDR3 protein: CASSPSSVKETQYF. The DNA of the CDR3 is TGTGCCAGCAGCCCATCTAGCGTAAAAGAGACCCAGTACTTC.